This T cell receptor (beta chain) was sequenced in a study of blood T cell repertoires in COVID-19. Study-level information: Both acute and convalescent COVID-19 samples were obtained from the United States, Italy and Spain. PBMCs, B-cell-depleted T cells, or T cells were the source of the cDNA or gDNA that made up the material.

Before they entered the study, exposed participants had met a COVID-19 case within 2 weeks. Assay used: immunoSEQ multiplex PCR; TCRdb lists only in-frame clones, some missing. This table has about 370,000 clones, about nine tenths appearing once. This clone appeared a few times. This CDR3 comprises 15 residues. V lost 8 bases, J lost 3 bases, and 9 bases stayed unmatched. From germline, CDR1 is LNHDA and CDR2 SQIVND (reference sequence). The rearrangement links TRBV19 to TRBJ1-2, with 10 bases matching TRBD1. The sequenced material came from PBMCs or T cells enriched from blood (not recorded which). The source is a woman in her forties who had been exposed to COVID-19. The CDR3 spells CASGSGQGLDYGYTF. The CDR3 DNA sequence: TGTGCCAGTGGATCGGGACAGGGGCTGGACTATGGCTACACCTTC.